This is a list of T cell receptor beta chains from one sample in a study of T-cell memory formation after mild COVID-19. MiXCR was run by TCRdb on the 5' RACE reads, yielding one entry per CDR3 protein. The repertoire consists of tens of thousands of distinct CDR3 sequences, with about 13% occurring once and the leading ten covering about 29%. Specimen: PBMCs or a T cell subset sorted from them (not recorded which). The receptor set was obtained from an adult woman who had mild COVID-19 (a few samples of this study predate the infection). Cell type and time point are not known. Each CDR3 is given with its conserved first and last residue. The D gene is left open where the match is weak. The size of a clone is reported for some rows only, either as once, few or many, or as a class for expanded clones.

CDR3 protein	CDR3 DNA	D gene	clone size	V gene	J gene
CSAPVGYEQYF	TGCAGTGCCCCCGTGGGCTACGAGCAGTACTTC	-	-	TRBV20-1	TRBJ2-7
CASSQGLAGGGPYNEQFF	TGTGCCAGCAGCCAAGGACTAGCGGGAGGGGGGCCCTACAATGAGCAGTTCTTC	-	few	TRBV3-2	TRBJ2-1
CASSHPRGRNTEAFF	TGTGCCAGCAGCCACCCCAGGGGGCGGAACACTGAAGCTTTCTTT	TRBD1	-	TRBV7-8	TRBJ1-1
CASSQYNQGLNEQFF	TGCGCCAGCAGCCAGTACAACCAGGGGTTGAATGAGCAGTTCTTC	-	-	TRBV4-3	TRBJ2-1
CASSLQGASGQPQHF	TGCGCCAGCAGCTTACAGGGGGCGTCGGGGCAGCCCCAGCATTTT	TRBD1	few	TRBV5-1	TRBJ1-5
CFALAGTGELFF	TGTTTTGCACTAGCGGGCACCGGGGAGCTGTTTTTT	TRBD2	few	TRBV7-9	TRBJ2-2
CASSSGQGARGYTF	TGTGCCAGCAGTTCCGGACAGGGGGCAAGAGGCTACACCTTC	TRBD1	-	TRBV6-5	TRBJ1-2
CSVEDWPGTQYF	TGCAGCGTTGAAGATTGGCCCGGAACGCAGTATTTT	-	-	TRBV29-1	TRBJ2-3
CSVETSTSNTEAFF	TGCAGCGTTGAGACAAGTACATCTAACACTGAAGCTTTCTTT	-	-	TRBV29-1	TRBJ1-1
CASSQDTYWGTYEQYF	TGTGCCAGCAGCCAGGATACTTATTGGGGTACCTACGAGCAGTACTTC	-	few	TRBV3-1	TRBJ2-7
CASSLAGTSGAPYYETQYF	TGTGCCAGCAGCTTGGCGGGGACTAGCGGGGCCCCCTACTACGAGACCCAGTACTTC	TRBD2	few	TRBV5-6	TRBJ2-5
CASSFGAGANEQFF	TGTGCCAGCAGCTTTGGGGCAGGGGCCAATGAGCAGTTCTTC	-	few	TRBV7-6	TRBJ2-1
CASSFDGNTEAFF	TGCGCCAGCAGCTTTGATGGGAACACTGAAGCTTTCTTT	-	few	TRBV5-1	TRBJ1-1
CASTSIGGLGETQYF	TGTGCCAGCACTTCGATCGGGGGATTGGGAGAGACCCAGTACTTC	-	few	TRBV12-3/TRBV12-4	TRBJ2-5
CASSLGQFYEQYF	TGTGCCAGCAGTTTAGGACAGTTCTACGAGCAGTACTTC	-	many	TRBV27	TRBJ2-7
CASSQAWLAGVSSTDTQYF	TGCGCCAGCAGCCAAGCTTGGCTAGCGGGAGTGTCTAGCACAGATACGCAGTATTTT	TRBD2	-	TRBV4-3	TRBJ2-3
CASRLVGHANTEAFF	TGTGCCAGCAGATTAGTGGGACACGCGAACACTGAAGCTTTCTTT	-	-	TRBV7-9	TRBJ1-1
CSARETFSNTGELFF	TGCAGTGCTAGGGAGACTTTCTCGAACACCGGGGAGCTGTTTTTT	-	-	TRBV20-1	TRBJ2-2
CATYGLAGPNEQFF	TGTGCCACCTATGGACTAGCGGGACCCAATGAGCAGTTCTTC	TRBD2	few	TRBV2	TRBJ2-1
CASSYSSGVQETQYF	TGTGCCAGCAGTTACTCTAGCGGGGTGCAAGAGACCCAGTACTTC	TRBD2	few	TRBV6-5	TRBJ2-5
CAAEAQGPEAFF	TGTGCCGCGGAGGCACAGGGGCCTGAAGCTTTCTTT	TRBD1	-	TRBV2	TRBJ1-1
CASSLETQYF	TGTGCCAGCAGTTTGGAAACGCAGTATTTT	-	-	TRBV12-3/TRBV12-4	TRBJ2-3
CSASLLAGSEEQYF	TGCAGTGCTAGCCTACTAGCGGGGAGCGAAGAGCAGTACTTC	TRBD2	few	TRBV20-1	TRBJ2-7
CASSWGLDNSPLHF	TGTGCCAGCAGTTGGGGACTGGATAATTCACCCCTCCACTTT	-	few	TRBV12-3/TRBV12-4	TRBJ1-6
CASSQEEGRGRHYNYGYTF	TGTGCCAGCAGCCAAGAGGAAGGCAGGGGTCGTCATTATAACTATGGCTACACCTTC	-	-	TRBV14	TRBJ1-2
CASSYRDTNTGELFF	TGCGCCAGCAGCTACCGGGACACAAACACCGGGGAGCTGTTTTTT	-	-	TRBV4-3	TRBJ2-2
CASSPLQGPPYEQYF	TGTGCCAGCAGCCCATTACAGGGGCCCCCCTACGAGCAGTACTTC	TRBD1	few	TRBV9	TRBJ2-7
CASSLRSSTDTQYF	TGCGCCAGCAGCCTGCGCAGTAGCACAGATACGCAGTATTTT	-	-	TRBV4-1	TRBJ2-3
CASSEFPDSYYEQYF	TGTGCCAGCAGTGAATTTCCAGACAGCTACTACGAGCAGTACTTC	-	-	TRBV6-1	TRBJ2-7
CSATRGEQYF	TGCAGCGCGACCCGGGGTGAGCAGTACTTC	-	-	TRBV29-1	TRBJ2-7
CASSLRGWNEQFF	TGCGCCAGCAGCTTGCGCGGATGGAATGAGCAGTTCTTC	-	-	TRBV5-1	TRBJ2-1
CASSQDQGANEQFF	TGTGCCAGCAGCCAAGATCAGGGCGCGAATGAGCAGTTCTTC	-	few	TRBV4-2	TRBJ2-1
CASSSGAYNEQFF	TGTGCCAGCAGTTCGGGAGCCTACAATGAGCAGTTCTTC	-	-	TRBV6-2/TRBV6-3	TRBJ2-1
CASSSRGHDTDTQYF	TGTGCCAGCAGCTCCCGGGGTCACGACACAGATACGCAGTATTTT	-	-	TRBV7-9	TRBJ2-3
CASSLYGNYEQYF	TGTGCCAGCAGTTTATACGGAAACTACGAGCAGTACTTC	-	few	TRBV12-3/TRBV12-4	TRBJ2-7
CASSLDHQYGRGQEYYEQYF	TGTGCCAGCAGCTTAGATCATCAGTACGGAAGGGGACAAGAGTACTACGAGCAGTACTTC	-	-	TRBV11-2	TRBJ2-7
CSVESREQYF	TGCAGCGTTGAAAGCAGGGAGCAGTACTTC	-	few	TRBV29-1	TRBJ2-7
CSARDLVVEAVTEAFF	TGCAGTGCTAGAGATCTTGTGGTGGAGGCGGTGACTGAAGCTTTCTTT	-	-	TRBV20-1	TRBJ1-1
CASTPERGVNEQFF	TGTGCCAGCACCCCGGAGCGGGGGGTCAATGAGCAGTTCTTC	TRBD2	-	TRBV11-2	TRBJ2-1
CATSEGGLAEPYNEQFF	TGTGCCACCAGTGAAGGAGGACTAGCGGAACCCTACAATGAGCAGTTCTTC	TRBD2	-	TRBV24-1	TRBJ2-1
CASSQPGRGSGTLPKNIQYF	TGCGCCAGCAGTCAGCCCGGACGAGGGTCGGGAACCTTGCCCAAAAACATTCAGTACTTC	-	few	TRBV23-1	TRBJ2-4
CSVEDKWGEQYF	TGCAGCGTTGAAGATAAATGGGGAGAGCAGTACTTC	-	-	TRBV29-1	TRBJ2-7
CASSLSTSGYNEQFF	TGTGCCAGCAGTTTGTCGACTAGCGGTTACAATGAGCAGTTCTTC	TRBD2	few	TRBV12-3/TRBV12-4	TRBJ2-1
CASSYTMGQGAGELFF	TGCGCCAGCAGCTACACCATGGGACAGGGGGCCGGGGAGCTGTTTTTT	TRBD1	-	TRBV5-1	TRBJ2-2
CASSLEAGRNEQFF	TGTGCCAGCAGCTTAGAGGCAGGGCGCAATGAGCAGTTCTTC	-	few	TRBV7-9	TRBJ2-1
CASSIGQGASTQYF	TGTGCCAGTAGTATCGGACAGGGGGCGTCTACGCAGTATTTT	TRBD1	-	TRBV19	TRBJ2-3
CASSQDHRMTGELFF	TGTGCCAGCAGCCAAGATCATCGAATGACCGGGGAGCTGTTTTTT	-	-	TRBV4-2	TRBJ2-2
CSVDLDRVGDTQYF	TGCAGCGTTGATCTCGACAGGGTTGGAGATACGCAGTATTTT	TRBD1	-	TRBV29-1	TRBJ2-3
CSARDIGGGGWTDTQYF	TGCAGTGCTAGAGACATTGGAGGTGGGGGGTGGACAGATACGCAGTATTTT	-	-	TRBV20-1	TRBJ2-3
CASPRTLQGWETQYF	TGTGCCAGCCCCAGAACCCTACAGGGATGGGAGACCCAGTACTTC	-	few	TRBV21-1	TRBJ2-5
CASSARLGGNEQFF	TGTGCCAGCAGCGCCCGACTAGGAGGCAATGAGCAGTTCTTC	-	few	TRBV7-9	TRBJ2-1
CASSQDPGLGNEQFF	TGCGCCAGCAGCCAAGATCCAGGGTTGGGCAATGAGCAGTTCTTC	-	few	TRBV4-1	TRBJ2-1
CASSVHYRDEQFF	TGTGCCAGCAGCGTGCACTATCGGGATGAGCAGTTCTTC	-	few	TRBV9	TRBJ2-1
CASSFVGSSYNEQFF	TGTGCCAGCAGTTTCGTTGGGAGCTCCTACAATGAGCAGTTCTTC	-	-	TRBV12-3/TRBV12-4	TRBJ2-1
CASSQLSGLDKETQYF	TGCGCCAGCAGCCAGCTGAGCGGGCTTGATAAAGAGACCCAGTACTTC	-	-	TRBV4-1	TRBJ2-5